The entry below describes one T cell receptor (beta chain). This sample stems from a study of blood T cell repertoires in COVID-19. Across the study: From T cells, B-cell-depleted T cells, or PBMCs came the material, which was cDNA or gDNA.

As originally analysed: Amplification from reference gene primers served as the basis for estimated nucleated cell counts. Produced via immunoSEQ multiplex PCR; TCRdb's table is partial and in-frame only. V and J calls and clone size follow that table, whereas D and trimming were derived from the DNA. The repertoire holds 150,000 or so clones, with around 82% as singletons. V was pared by 4 bases and J by 4 bases, with 17 bases between. CDR3 length equals 15 residues. Germline V gene data show CDR1 as SGHNT and CDR2 as YYREEE (reference sequence). Donors of Cohort 3 who recovered were those that had two negative PCRs, clearance, or symptom resolution.

The sample consisted of PBMCs or T cells enriched from blood (not recorded which). The origin of this receptor is a man aged 35-49 years who had recovered from COVID-19. The chain links TRBV5-4 to TRBJ1-2; D remains unclear. This CDR3 is CASSNPGAGFYGYTF. The CDR3 DNA is TGTGCCAGCAGCAACCCGGGAGCCGGATTCTATGGCTACACCTTC.